Following are 22 T cell receptor beta chains from one sample sequenced in a study of T cell clonality in common variable immunodeficiency. These receptors have no identified antigens. Whole-study findings and limits: In common variable immunodeficiency, TCR beta chains reportedly carried fewer deletions and N-nucleotide insertions.

Libraries were prepared by immunoSEQ multiplex PCR; TCRdb keeps only in-frame clonotypes and omits some of them. The record shows more than 30,000 clones for this sample, with no singletons present. The sample was peripheral blood mononuclear cells. These TCRs come from a human donor with common variable immunodeficiency.

In the case of this clone: Read coverage stops 3 residues before the CDR3 terminus; the germline J gene supplies the remainder. This sequence joins TRBV7-9 and TRBJ1-1; no clear D gene. V was shortened by 1 base and J by 5 bases, with 14 bases between the two germline ends. The CDR3 contains 15 residues. Germline assignment: CDR1 SEHNR and CDR2 FQNEAQ (reference sequence). The CDR3 loop reads CASSLVQAGGTEAFF. The part of the CDR3 DNA that was read is TGTGCCAGCAGCTTAGTGCAGGCCGGAGGGACTGAA.

Ten or more counts support this clone. The read finishes 3 residues shy of the CDR3 end, and the germline J gene is used to complete it. The V call is TRBV7-6, the J call TRBJ2-4; possible D gene TRBD1, 5 bases. Trimming pared 0 bases from V and 7 bases from J, leaving 10 bases between. The germline CDR1 and CDR2 sequences are SGHVS and FNYEAQ. This CDR3 comprises 14 residues. CDR3 DNA (partial): TGTGCCAGCAGCTTAGCAGGGGCAGAGAACATT. It yields the protein CASSLAGAENI. The full CDR3 sequence reads CASSLAGAENIQYF.

This clone showed up just a few times. The read is 3 residues too short to cover the CDR3 end, so that end is filled in from the germline J gene. The chain combines TRBV2 with TRBJ2-7; possible D gene TRBD2, 5 bases. The V end lost 8 bases, the J end lost 0 bases, and 5 bases lay between the germline ends. The CDR3 contains 11 residues. From germline, CDR1 is SNHLY and CDR2 FYNNEI. CDR3 region: CASGLSYEQYF. CDR3 DNA, as far as it was read: TGTGCCAGCGGACTCTCCTACGAG.

Concerning this clone itself: Coverage ceases 3 residues before the CDR3 finishes, and the germline J gene fills in the end. The rearrangement uses TRBV7-9 and TRBJ2-5; D might be TRBD1 (6 bases). This CDR3 is 13 amino acids long. Germline V gene lookup returns CDR1 SEHNR and CDR2 FQNEAQ (reference sequence). The CDR3: CASSSNNRETQYF. The CDR3 bases that were read are TGTGCCAGCAGCTCAAATAACAGGGAAACC.

This clone was observed a few times. The CDR3 end is not reached by the read, which stops 3 residues before it; the germline J gene fills it in. The rearrangement uses TRBV11-2 and TRBJ2-7; TRBD1 matches at 9 bases. CDR1 SGHAT and CDR2 FQNNGV come from the germline V gene. V lost 4 bases, J lost 4 bases, and 8 bases stayed unmatched. The CDR3 runs 15 residues. The CDR3 bases that were read are TGTGCCAGCAGCTCCTTGGACAGGGGAAAGTACGAG. It codes for CASSSLDRGKYE. The full CDR3 is CASSSLDRGKYEQYF.

This clone was recorded many times. The read ends 3 residues shy of where the CDR3 ends; the end is completed using the germline J gene. V usage is TRBV19 and J usage is TRBJ1-2, with D uncertain. This CDR3 contains 13 residues. CDR1 is LNHDA and CDR2 is SQIVND in the germline V gene (reference sequence). V lost 6 bases and J lost 6, with 14 bases in between. CDR3 sequence reads: CASRLVPGNGYTF. The DNA read from the CDR3 is TGTGCCAGTAGATTGGTTCCAGGAAATGGC.

This clone was observed at least ten times. The read finishes 3 residues shy of the CDR3 end, and the germline J gene is used to complete it. The chain couples TRBV6-2 or TRBV6-3 to TRBJ2-7, with 9 nucleotides matching TRBD1. Germline V lookup: CDR1 MNHEY, CDR2 SVGEGT. The CDR3 is made up of 14 amino acids. V was pared by 8 bases and J by 5 bases, with 10 bases of the junction left unmatched. The CDR3 DNA, read in part, is TGTGCCAGCCGCAGGACAGGGGAAAACCACGAG. Protein sequence: CASRRTGENHE. The full CDR3 protein is CASRRTGENHEQYF.

CDR3: CASSRTSGGTDTQYF. The CDR3 bases that were read are TGTGCCAGCAGTCGGACTAGCGGGGGGACAGATACG. The rearrangement joins TRBV7-6 to TRBJ2-3; 14 nucleotides align to TRBD2. Coverage ceases 3 residues before the CDR3 finishes, and the germline J gene fills in the end. The V gene end was trimmed by 6 bases and the J gene end by 3 bases; junction bases not matched to a gene: 2. CDR1 and CDR2 (germline): SGHVS, FNYEAQ. The CDR3 loop spans 15 amino acids.

A note on this clone: The read ends 3 residues early relative to the CDR3; the germline J gene fills the gap. The chain links TRBV6-1 to TRBJ1-1, with D unclear. Deletions cut 3 bases from V and 7 bases from J, with 12 bases between. The CDR3 is 13 amino acids. Germline CDR1 MNHNS, CDR2 SASEGT. Incomplete CDR3 DNA: TGTGCCAGCAGTGACAGGTTGCTCTTTGAA. This encodes CASSDRLLFE. In full, the CDR3 reads CASSDRLLFEAFF.

Concerning this clone itself: The read terminates 3 residues ahead of where the CDR3 ends, so the germline J gene completes it. The J gene is TRBJ2-5, the V gene TRBV20-1, with TRBD1 identical over 10 bases. Looked up from germline, CDR1 is DFQATT and CDR2 is SNEGSKA (reference sequence). The CDR3 loop spans 14 amino acids. J was trimmed by 5 bases and V by 2 bases; bases with no gene match: 5. CDR3 region: CSARLRQGAETQYF. The DNA read from the CDR3 is TGCAGTGCTAGACTCAGACAGGGGGCGGAGACC.

Note on this clone: The read finishes 3 residues shy of the CDR3 end, and the germline J gene is used to complete it. The gene calls are TRBV7-9 and TRBJ2-1, with D maybe TRBD1 (6 bases). V lost 8 bases and J 8 bases, leaving 13 bases between the germline ends. This CDR3 has 12 residues. The germline gives CDR1 SEHNR, CDR2 FQNEAQ (reference sequence). CDR3 region: CASRTGYYEQFF. Incomplete CDR3 DNA: TGTGCCAGCCGCACAGGGTATTATGAG.

Comments on this clone: The read ends 3 residues early relative to the CDR3; the germline J gene fills the gap. The chain uses TRBV19 and TRBJ1-5; tentatively, D is TRBD1 (6 bases). Germline loops: CDR1 LNHDA, CDR2 SQIVND (reference sequence). The CDR3 spans 16 residues. Trimming shortened V by 5 bases and J by 4 bases, and 18 bases separated the two germline ends. CDR3 amino acids: CASSLYVTGKNQPQHF. The CDR3 DNA, read in part, is TGTGCCAGTAGTCTATATGTTACAGGGAAAAATCAGCCC.

This clone was recorded at least ten times. Read sequence stops 3 residues before the CDR3 end, and the germline J gene provides the missing end. The V call is TRBV6-4, the J call TRBJ2-7; 7 bases agree with TRBD1. The V gene end was trimmed by 10 bases and the J gene end by 0 bases; junction bases not matched to a gene: 12. CDR3 length: 15 amino acids. In germline, CDR1 is MRHNA, CDR2 SNTAGT. CDR3 region: CATPSRDSFSYEQYF. CDR3 DNA, as far as it was read: TGTGCCACGCCCTCCCGGGACAGCTTCTCCTACGAG.

This clone has more than one count but fewer than ten. The read gets to within 3 residues of the CDR3 end, and the germline J gene fills in the rest. The V call is TRBV7-6, the J call TRBJ1-3; D unclear. V gave up 4 bases and J gave up 2 bases, with 6 bases separating them. The CDR3 is made up of 13 amino acids. Germline V CDR1 and CDR2: SGHVS, FNYEAQ. CDR3 in amino acids: CASSSTPGNTIYF. The part of the CDR3 DNA that was read is TGTGCCAGCAGCTCGACACCTGGAAACACC.

This clone showed up just a few times. Coverage ceases 3 residues before the CDR3 finishes, and the germline J gene fills in the end. The sample carries other DNA sequences with the same CDR3. This chain joins TRBV30 and TRBJ2-1; maybe TRBD2 (6 bases). CDR1 GTSNPN and CDR2 SVGIG come from the germline V gene (reference sequence). Deletions cut 3 bases from V and 4 bases from J, with 7 bases between. The CDR3 has 12 residues. The part of the CDR3 DNA that was read is TGTGCCTGGAGCGCGGGATACAATGAG. It translates to CAWSAGYNE. The whole CDR3 protein reads CAWSAGYNEQFF.

As regards this clone: The sequenced fragment ends 3 residues before the CDR3 boundary, so the rest is inferred from the germline J gene. The chain links TRBV30 to TRBJ1-6, with D possibly TRBD1 on 6 matching bases. The CDR3 contains 15 residues. Germline V gives CDR1 GTSNPN, CDR2 SVGIG (reference sequence). Trimming left V 0 bases short and J 6 bases short, with 12 bases between. CDR3 bases read: TGTGCCTGGAGTGTACTAGGGGGTTCTAATTCACCC. It yields the protein CAWSVLGGSNSP. The full CDR3 reads CAWSVLGGSNSPLHF.

This clone was seen many times. The CDR3 bases that were read are TGTGCCAGCAGCTTAGCTACAGCCGATACCGGGGAG. Protein: CASSLATADTGE. The full CDR3 protein is CASSLATADTGELFF. This sequence joins TRBV7-3 and TRBJ2-2; D unclear. Read sequence stops 3 residues before the CDR3 end, and the germline J gene provides the missing end. V was clipped by 2 bases and J by 5 bases, with 12 bases between them. CDR3 length: 15 amino acids. Germline CDR1 and CDR2: SGHTA and FQGTGA.

As for this clone: The read halts 3 residues ahead of the CDR3 end, with the missing end drawn from the germline J gene. The chain is built from TRBV5-1 and TRBJ1-1; 10 bases agree with TRBD1. V was clipped by 7 bases and J by 5 bases; unmatched bases: 5. Per the germline V gene, CDR1 is SGHRS and CDR2 is YFSETQ. The CDR3 loop spans 13 amino acids. CDR3 bases read: TGCGCCAGCCGACAGGGGGCTGGAACTGAA. Protein sequence: CASRQGAGTE. The CDR3 in full is CASRQGAGTEAFF.

This clone has a handful of counts. The read ends 3 residues before the CDR3 terminus; that terminus is restored from the germline J gene. The rearrangement uses TRBV19 and TRBJ1-2; 7 bases agree with TRBD1. The CDR3 covers 15 residues. CDR1 is LNHDA and CDR2 is SQIVND in the germline V gene (reference sequence). The CDR3 DNA, read in part, is TGTGCCAGTAGTGCCCGGACAGGCCTCGGAGGGGGC. Its protein product is CASSARTGLGGG. The whole CDR3 sequence is CASSARTGLGGGYTF.

Concerning this clone itself: The observed sequence ends 3 residues before the CDR3 terminus, with the missing tail filled in from the germline J gene. The rearrangement uses TRBV5-1 and TRBJ2-5; D is possibly TRBD1 or TRBD2 (5 bases each). Germline CDR1 is SGHRS and CDR2 is YFSETQ. V shed 2 bases and J shed 3 bases, with 11 bases lying between them. The CDR3 is made up of 14 amino acids. The DNA read from the CDR3 is TGCGCCAGCAGCTTTTGGCAGGGAGAAGAGACC. Amino acids: CASSFWQGEET. The full CDR3 sequence reads CASSFWQGEETQYF. Complete variable domain (other parts from reference TRBV5-1 and TRBJ2-5): KAGVTQTPRYLIKTRGQQVTLSCSPISGHRSVSWYQQTPGQGLQFLFEYFSETQRNKGNFPGRFSGRQFSNSRSEMNVSTLELGDSALYLCASSFWQGEETQYFGPGTRLLVL.

This clone occurred a few times. The CDR3 end falls 3 residues outside the read, so it is completed with the germline J gene. This chain connects TRBV19 to TRBJ1-2; D uncertain. Germline V gene lookup returns CDR1 LNHDA and CDR2 SQIVND (reference sequence). The CDR3 length is 11 residues. The covered CDR3 bases are TGTGCCAGTAGTATGCAGGTCGGC. Translated, it gives CASSMQVG. The whole CDR3 region reads CASSMQVGYTF.

This clone was recorded many times. The CDR3 sequence: CASSGAGPAAYNEQFF. The covered CDR3 bases are TGTGCCAGCTCGGGAGCGGGGCCGGCAGCTTACAATGAG. The chain recombines TRBV18 with TRBJ2-1, with 7 bases fitting TRBD2. The missing CDR3 end, 3 residues past where the read stops, is filled in from the germline J gene. The CDR3 is 16 amino acids. Germline assignment: CDR1 KGHSH and CDR2 LQKENI. The V gene end was trimmed by 6 bases and the J gene end by 4 bases; junction bases not matched to a gene: 12. The variable domain in full, with the rest retrieved from reference TRBV18 and TRBJ2-1, is NAGVMQNPRHLVRRRGQEARLRCSPMKGHSHVYWYRQLPEEGLKFMVYLQKENIIDESGMPKERFSAEFPKEGPSILRIQQVVRGDSAAYFCASSGAGPAAYNEQFFGPGTRLTVL.